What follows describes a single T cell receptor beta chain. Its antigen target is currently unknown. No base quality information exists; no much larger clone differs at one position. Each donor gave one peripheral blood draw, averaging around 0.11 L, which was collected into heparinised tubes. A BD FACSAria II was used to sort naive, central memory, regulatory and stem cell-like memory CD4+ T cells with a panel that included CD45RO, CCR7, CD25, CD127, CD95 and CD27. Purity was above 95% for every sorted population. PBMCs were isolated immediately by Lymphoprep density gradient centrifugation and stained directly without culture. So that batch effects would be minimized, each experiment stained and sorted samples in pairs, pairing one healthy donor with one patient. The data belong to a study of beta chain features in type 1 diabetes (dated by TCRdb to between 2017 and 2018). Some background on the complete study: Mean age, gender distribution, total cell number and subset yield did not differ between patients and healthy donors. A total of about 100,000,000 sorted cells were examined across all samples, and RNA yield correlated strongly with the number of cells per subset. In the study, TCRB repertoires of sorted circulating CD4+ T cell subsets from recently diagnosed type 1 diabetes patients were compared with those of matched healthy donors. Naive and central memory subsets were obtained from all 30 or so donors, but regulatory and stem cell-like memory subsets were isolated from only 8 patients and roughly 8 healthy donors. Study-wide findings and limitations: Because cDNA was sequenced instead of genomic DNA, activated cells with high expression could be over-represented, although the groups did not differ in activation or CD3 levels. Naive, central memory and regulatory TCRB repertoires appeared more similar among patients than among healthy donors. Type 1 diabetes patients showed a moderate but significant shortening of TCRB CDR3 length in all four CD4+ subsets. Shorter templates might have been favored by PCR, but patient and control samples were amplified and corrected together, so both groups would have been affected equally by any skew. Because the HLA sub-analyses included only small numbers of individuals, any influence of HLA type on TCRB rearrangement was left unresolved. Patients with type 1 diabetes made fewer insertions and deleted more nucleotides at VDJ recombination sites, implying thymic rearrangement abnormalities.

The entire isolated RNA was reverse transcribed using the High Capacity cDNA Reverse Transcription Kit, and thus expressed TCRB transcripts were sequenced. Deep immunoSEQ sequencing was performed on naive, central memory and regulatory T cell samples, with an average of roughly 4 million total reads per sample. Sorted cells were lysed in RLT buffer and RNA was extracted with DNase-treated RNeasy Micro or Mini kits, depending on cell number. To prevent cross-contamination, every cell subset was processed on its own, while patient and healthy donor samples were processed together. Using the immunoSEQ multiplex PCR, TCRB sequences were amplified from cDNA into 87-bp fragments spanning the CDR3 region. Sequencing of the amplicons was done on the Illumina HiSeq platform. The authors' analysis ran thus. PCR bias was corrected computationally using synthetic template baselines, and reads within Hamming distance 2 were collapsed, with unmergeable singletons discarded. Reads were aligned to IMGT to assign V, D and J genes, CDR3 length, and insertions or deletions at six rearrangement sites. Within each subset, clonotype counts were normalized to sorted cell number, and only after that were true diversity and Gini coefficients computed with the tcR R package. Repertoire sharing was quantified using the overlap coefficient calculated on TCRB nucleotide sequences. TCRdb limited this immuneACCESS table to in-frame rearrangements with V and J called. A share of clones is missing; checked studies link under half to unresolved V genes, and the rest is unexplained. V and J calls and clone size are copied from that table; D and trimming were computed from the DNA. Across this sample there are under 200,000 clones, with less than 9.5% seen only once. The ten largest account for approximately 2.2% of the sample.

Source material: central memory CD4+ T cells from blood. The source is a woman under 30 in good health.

The DNA sequence is as follows: TGTGCCAGCAGCCAAGAACGTGAAACATCAACTAATGAAAAACTGTTTTTT. Translated, it gives CASSQERETSTNEKLFF. The chain is made from TRBV4-2 and TRBJ1-4, with the D gene not confidently named. Between the V and J ends, shortened by 0 bases and 0 bases respectively, the junction contains 11 bases. The CDR3 runs 17 residues from the cysteine to the phenylalanine. CDR3 DNA only is kept here, 51 bases in frame from base 1. CDR1 LGHNA and CDR2 YNFKEQ were looked up in the germline V gene.